A selection of T cell receptor beta chains follows, all from one sample in a study of blood T cells in healthy people across ages. TCRdb reprocessed the 5' RACE reads via MiXCR and lists one record per CDR3 protein. There are over 1,200,000 distinct CDR3 sequences in the sample; approximately 59% occur only once, and roughly 6.3% lies in the top ten. Sequenced input: blood. The origin of the receptors is a man aged 18 to 29 in good health. CDR3s include the opening cysteine and the closing phenylalanine or tryptophan. The D gene is left open where the match is weak. Size values are once, few and many counts, or a class for expanded clones, and some rows have none.

D,J,V,size,CDR3,DNA
.,TRBJ2-1,TRBV7-8,once,CASRPRIGGSYNEQFF,TGTGCCAGCAGGCCGAGGATCGGGGGCTCCTACAATGAGCAGTTCTTC
TRBD1,TRBJ2-7,TRBV20-1,.,CSARAETGRYEQYF,TGCAGTGCTAGAGCGGAGACAGGGCGGTACGAGCAGTACTTC
TRBD1,TRBJ2-6,TRBV6-5,.,CASSLDRVSGANVLTF,TGTGCCAGCAGTCTGGACAGGGTGTCTGGGGCCAACGTCCTGACTTTC
.,TRBJ2-3,TRBV6-2/TRBV6-3,.,CASSRGSVGDTQYF,TGTGCCAGCAGTAGGGGTTCCGTGGGAGATACGCAGTATTTT
TRBD2,TRBJ2-1,TRBV24-1,.,CATSDSGGPYNEQFF,TGTGCCACCAGTGATTCGGGAGGCCCCTACAATGAGCAGTTCTTC
.,TRBJ1-1,TRBV29-1,.,CSVLNRNTEAFF,TGCAGCGTTCTTAACCGGAACACTGAAGCTTTCTTT
.,TRBJ2-1,TRBV4-1,.,CASSQVVGRDNEQFF,TGCGCCAGCAGCCAAGTCGTAGGCAGAGACAATGAGCAGTTCTTC
.,TRBJ1-5,TRBV20-1,.,CSARAQDGGGQPQHF,TGCAGTGCTAGAGCACAGGATGGGGGCGGTCAGCCCCAGCATTTT
.,TRBJ2-2,TRBV20-1,.,CSARDLSGTGELFF,TGCAGTGCTAGAGACCTTTCTGGGACCGGGGAGCTGTTTTTT
.,TRBJ1-1,TRBV5-5,.,CASSIASRNTEAFF,TGTGCCAGCAGCATCGCTTCCCGGAACACTGAAGCTTTCTTT
.,TRBJ2-7,TRBV6-6,few,CASSYGDSEQYF,TGTGCCAGCAGTTACGGGGACTCCGAGCAGTACTTC
.,TRBJ2-5,TRBV21-1,.,CASSKCRNWETQYF,TGTGCCAGCAGCAAATGTCGCAACTGGGAGACCCAGTACTTC
.,TRBJ1-6,TRBV6-5,.,CASSYGSGAGSPLHF,TGTGCCAGCAGTTACGGGTCGGGGGCGGGTTCACCCCTCCACTTT
TRBD2,TRBJ2-5,TRBV7-9,few,CASSPSGVKETQYF,TGTGCCAGCAGCCCTAGCGGGGTTAAAGAGACCCAGTACTTC
.,TRBJ2-1,TRBV12-3/TRBV12-4,.,CASSFPGRYNEQFF,TGTGCCAGCAGTTTTCCGGGACGCTACAATGAGCAGTTCTTC
.,TRBJ2-1,TRBV11-1,.,CASSPGQRRNEQFF,TGTGCCAGCAGCCCCGGGCAGCGTCGGAATGAGCAGTTCTTC
TRBD2,TRBJ2-1,TRBV12-3/TRBV12-4,.,CASSSWTSGGADEQFF,TGTGCCAGCAGTTCCTGGACTAGCGGGGGGGCTGATGAGCAGTTCTTC
.,TRBJ2-1,TRBV7-9,.,CASSPRDGDTYNEQFF,TGTGCCAGCAGCCCACGAGACGGGGACACCTACAATGAGCAGTTCTTC
TRBD2,TRBJ2-1,TRBV4-3,.,CASSQGASGGAGSYNEQFF,TGCGCCAGCAGCCAAGGCGCTAGCGGGGGGGCCGGATCCTACAATGAGCAGTTCTTC
.,TRBJ1-6,TRBV5-1,.,CASSLAAGTLNSPLHF,TGCGCCAGCAGCCTCGCCGCGGGGACTCTTAATTCACCCCTCCACTTT
.,TRBJ2-7,TRBV25-1,.,CARSPRSRLHEQYF,TGTGCCCGCAGCCCCCGTTCCCGGCTTCACGAGCAGTACTTC
.,TRBJ1-3,TRBV20-1,.,CSARDIRTEGNTIYF,TGCAGTGCTAGAGATATCCGGACGGAGGGAAACACCATATATTTT
.,TRBJ2-3,TRBV5-5,few,CASSRQYTTDTQYF,TGTGCCAGCAGCCGACAGTACACGACCGATACGCAGTATTTT
TRBD2,TRBJ2-1,TRBV5-1,.,CASSYGPGLDSNEQFF,TGCGCCAGCAGCTACGGACCGGGACTAGATAGCAATGAGCAGTTCTTC
TRBD2,TRBJ2-7,TRBV10-1,.,CASSDLGLADSSYEQYF,TGCGCCAGCAGTGACCTCGGCCTAGCGGATAGCTCCTACGAGCAGTACTTC
TRBD1,TRBJ2-1,TRBV6-2/TRBV6-3,.,CASSYRPDRGNEQFF,TGTGCCAGCAGTTACCGACCAGACAGGGGGAATGAGCAGTTCTTC
.,TRBJ2-1,TRBV6-2/TRBV6-3,.,CASSQIRNEQFF,TGTGCCAGCAGCCAAATTAGGAATGAGCAGTTCTTC
.,TRBJ2-1,TRBV27,.,CASSLGLSDDEQFF,TGTGCCAGCAGTTTAGGACTATCGGACGATGAGCAGTTCTTC
TRBD2,TRBJ2-1,TRBV7-9,.,CASSLGTSGARPYNEQFF,TGTGCCAGCAGCTTAGGGACTAGCGGGGCACGTCCTTACAATGAGCAGTTCTTC
.,TRBJ2-5,TRBV20-1,once,CSARKGPEIKTQYF,TGCAGTGCTAGAAAGGGTCCCGAAATTAAGACCCAGTACTTC
.,TRBJ2-7,TRBV30,.,CAWSGGNEQYF,TGTGCCTGGAGTGGGGGGAACGAGCAGTACTTC
.,TRBJ2-7,TRBV10-3,.,CATAEGTLYEQYF,TGTGCCACCGCCGAGGGGACCTTATACGAGCAGTACTTC